Listed here are 20 T cell receptor beta chains from one sample, sequenced in a study of T cells after posttransplantation cyclophosphamide. Generated by immunoSEQ multiplex PCR, the TCRdb table keeps only in-frame clones and is missing some. This repertoire shows about 2,600 clones, around 62% found once; its top ten account for around a quarter. A marrow graft followed busulfan-fludarabine conditioning, with cyclophosphamide on days +3 and +4. The sequencing used PBMCs, collected 30 days after allogeneic stem cell transplant with posttransplant cyclophosphamide. The receptor source for this set is a female patient in her forties or fifties who received an allogeneic stem cell transplant from a related donor, was CMV-positive, and had no GVHD. Part of the T cells may come from the graft donor.

On this clone: One junction end disagrees with the germline gene, perhaps due to a read error. This chain joins TRBV4-1 and TRBJ2-1; the match to TRBD2 covers 7 bases. Germline lookup yields CDR1 MGHRA and CDR2 YSYEKL. This CDR3 is 14 amino acids long. CDR3 in amino acids: CASSQQAGRAERFF. CDR3 nucleotide sequence: TGCGCCAGCAGCCAACAAGCGGGACGGGCTGAGCGGTTCTTC.

This clone was recorded only once. The chain carries TRBV5-6 and TRBJ1-5; no definite D call. The germline V gene encodes CDR1 SGHDT and CDR2 YYEEEE. The CDR3 loop spans 13 amino acids. Deletions cut 1 base from V and 4 bases from J, with 6 bases between. The CDR3 region has the DNA TGTGCCAGCAGCTTGATGAGGAATCAGCCCCAGCATTTT. Amino acids: CASSLMRNQPQHF.

This rearrangement joins TRBV28 to TRBJ2-5; tentatively, D is TRBD2 (6 bases). TRBJ2-7 explains the end of the DNA better; the J call may be wrong. The germline V gene has CDR1 MDHEN and CDR2 SYDVKM. The CDR3 consists of 13 residues. The CDR3 spells CASGEDGTYEQYF. In DNA, the CDR3 is TGTGCCAGCGGGGAGGACGGAACCTACGAGCAGTACTTC.

J is TRBJ2-2 and V is TRBV15; 8 bases fit TRBD2. The junction had 14 bases not matched to a gene; V was cut back by 6 bases and J by 5 bases. In germline, CDR1 is LNHNV, CDR2 YYDKDF (reference sequence). This CDR3 is 17 amino acids long. DNA for the CDR3: TGTGCCACCAGTCATATAGCGGGGACGACTTTTACCGGGGAGCTGTTTTTT. Amino acids: CATSHIAGTTFTGELFF.

In this sample, this clone turned up a few times. This sequence joins TRBV5-8 and TRBJ1-1, with D possibly being TRBD1 (5 bases). This CDR3 comprises 12 residues. CDR1 and CDR2 (germline): SGHTS, YDEGEE. V lost 2 bases and J lost 5, with 7 bases in between. CDR3: CASSFGGTEAFF. DNA of the CDR3: TGTGCCAGCAGCTTCGGGGGTACTGAAGCTTTCTTT.

This clone was picked up a small number of times. The chain combines TRBV30 with TRBJ2-2; 10 nucleotides match TRBD2. V lost 3 bases to trimming and J lost 2 bases; unmatched junction nucleotides: 6. CDR1 and CDR2 from the germline V gene are GTSNPN and SVGIG (reference sequence). The CDR3 has 16 amino acids. The CDR3 here is CAWSHRTSGNTGELFF. The CDR3 DNA sequence: TGTGCCTGGAGCCACAGGACTAGCGGTAACACCGGGGAGCTGTTTTTT.

Only a few counts were recorded for this clone. V is TRBV27 and J is TRBJ1-2; D is uncertain. V was pared by 5 bases and J by 6 bases, with 22 bases between. Germline V lookup: CDR1 MNHEY, CDR2 SMNVEV (reference sequence). The CDR3 sequence is 16 residues long. Written as DNA, the CDR3 is TGTGCCAGCAGTGACTCGGCAGGTCAAGCGGCGGATGGCTACACCTTC. Its protein product is CASSDSAGQAADGYTF.

V is TRBV9 and J is TRBJ2-4, with a possible D match to TRBD2 (5 bases). V dropped 0 bases and J dropped 6 bases, with 7 bases sitting between them. CDR1 is SGDLS, CDR2 YYNGEE, per germline. This CDR3 comprises 13 residues. CDR3 sequence (DNA): TGTGCCAGCAGCGTAGGGGAGAGAAACATTCAGTACTTC. Protein product: CASSVGERNIQYF.

The chain combines TRBV18 with TRBJ1-2; 9 positions match TRBD1. The V segment lost 3 bases and the J segment 8 bases; nucleotides outside the gene matches: 4. Per the germline V gene, CDR1 is KGHSH and CDR2 is LQKENI. This CDR3 is 13 amino acids long. Here the CDR3 DNA reads TGTGCCAGCTCACCGGGACAGGGAACGGGCTACACCTTC. As protein: CASSPGQGTGYTF.

This clone was observed a few times. The V call is TRBV5-4, the J call TRBJ2-1, with D perhaps matching TRBD2 (5 bases). CDR3 length: 17 residues. The germline gives CDR1 SGHNT, CDR2 YYREEE (reference sequence). V was trimmed by 0 bases and J by 0 bases, leaving 13 bases between them. The CDR3 sequence is CASSLEGALISYNEQFF. The DNA for the CDR3 is TGTGCCAGCAGCTTGGAGGGAGCCCTAATCTCCTACAATGAGCAGTTCTTC.

This rearrangement joins TRBV2 to TRBJ1-1; 7 bases are a match to TRBD1. With V trimmed by 7 bases and J by 5 bases, 13 bases remained unmatched. This CDR3 contains 15 residues. Germline CDR1 SNHLY, CDR2 FYNNEI. The CDR3 protein is CASKGSLTGRTEAFF. The CDR3 DNA is TGTGCCAGCAAAGGTAGCCTGACAGGGAGGACTGAAGCTTTCTTT.

J is TRBJ1-1 and V is TRBV7-8; 8 bases fit TRBD1. Germline V CDR1 and CDR2: SGHVS, FQNEAQ. CDR3 size: 13 residues. V lost 5 bases to trimming and J lost 5 bases; unmatched junction nucleotides: 4. In nucleotides, the CDR3 is TGTGCCAGCAGCCTACAGGGGGAGACTGAAGCTTTCTTT. Encoded protein: CASSLQGETEAFF.

The gene calls are TRBV7-6 and TRBJ2-3, with D perhaps TRBD1 (6 bases). This CDR3 has 14 amino acids. Per the germline V gene, CDR1 is SGHVS and CDR2 is FNYEAQ. With 2 bases removed from V and 3 bases from J, the gap between germline ends came to 9 bases. The CDR3 region is CASSLRGGTDTQYF. The DNA for the CDR3 is TGTGCCAGCAGCTTAAGAGGGGGTACAGATACGCAGTATTTT.

The chain carries TRBV19 and TRBJ1-1, with D perhaps TRBD1 (5 bases). The germline gives CDR1 LNHDA, CDR2 SQIVND (reference sequence). This CDR3 spans 15 amino acids. V was clipped by 2 bases and J by 3 bases, with 13 bases between them. CDR3 loop: CASSIYAGVDTEAFF. CDR3 DNA: TGTGCCAGTAGTATATACGCGGGGGTCGACACTGAAGCTTTCTTT.

The chain combines TRBV7-2 with TRBJ1-2, with D hard to call. Trimming stripped 2 bases from V and 4 bases from J, with 8 bases between. CDR1 and CDR2 (germline): SGHTA, FQGNSA. CDR3 length equals 13 residues. In nucleotides, the CDR3 is TGTGCCAGCAGCTTATTGGGGAGCTATGGCTACACCTTC. It translates to CASSLLGSYGYTF.

The chain uses TRBV4-1 and TRBJ2-1; TRBD2 matches 8 bases. The CDR3 length is 17 residues. CDR1 is MGHRA and CDR2 is YSYEKL in the germline V gene. With V trimmed by 0 bases and J by 4 bases, 8 bases remained unmatched. The CDR3 reads CASSQDATAGAYNEQFF. The CDR3 region has the DNA TGCGCCAGCAGCCAAGATGCGACAGCGGGAGCTTACAATGAGCAGTTCTTC.

This chain uses TRBV9 with TRBJ2-3; D is uncertain. V was shortened by 3 bases and J by 4 bases, with 6 bases between the two germline ends. This CDR3 is built from 12 residues. Germline CDR1 SGDLS, CDR2 YYNGEE. The chain's CDR3 is CASSDLSDTQYF. For the CDR3, the DNA is TGTGCCAGCAGCGATTTATCAGATACGCAGTATTTT.

The chain uses TRBV6-1 and TRBJ2-7; TRBD2 is a possible D gene (5 bases). CDR1 and CDR2 from the germline V gene are MNHNS and SASEGT. This CDR3 is 15 amino acids long. Trimming removed 4 bases at V and 2 bases at J, with 15 bases between. The CDR3 nucleotides are TGTGCCAGCAGTGGAGGACCCGGAGGAGCCTACGAGCAGTACTTC. Translated, it gives CASSGGPGGAYEQYF.

This chain joins TRBV5-1 and TRBJ2-2; D is perhaps TRBD1 (6 bases). CDR3 length: 14 amino acids. Germline V lookup: CDR1 SGHRS, CDR2 YFSETQ. V was cut by 3 bases and J by 6 bases, with 12 bases left in between. The CDR3 sequence is CASSSPDRSGELFF. Here the CDR3 DNA reads TGCGCCAGCAGCTCCCCGGACAGATCCGGGGAGCTGTTTTTT.

The V gene is TRBV18, the J gene TRBJ2-2; TRBD1 matches at 7 bases. V lost 3 bases and J lost 6; bases outside the gene matches: 13. The germline CDR1 and CDR2 sequences are KGHSH and LQKENI. The CDR3 sequence is 17 residues long. CDR3 sequence (DNA): TGTGCCAGCTCACCGCTATCGGACAGGCTAGGTTCCGGGGAGCTGTTTTTT. It codes for CASSPLSDRLGSGELFF.